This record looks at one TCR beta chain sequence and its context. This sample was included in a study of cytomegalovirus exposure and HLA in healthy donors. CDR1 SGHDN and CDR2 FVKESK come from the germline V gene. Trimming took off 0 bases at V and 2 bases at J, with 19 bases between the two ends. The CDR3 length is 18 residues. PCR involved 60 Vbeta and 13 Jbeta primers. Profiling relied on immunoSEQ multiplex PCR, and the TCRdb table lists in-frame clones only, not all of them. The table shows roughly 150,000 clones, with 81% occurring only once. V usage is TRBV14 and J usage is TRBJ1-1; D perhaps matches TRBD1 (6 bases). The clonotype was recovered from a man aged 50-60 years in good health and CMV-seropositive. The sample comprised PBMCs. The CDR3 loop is CASSQERLGRGGNTEAFF. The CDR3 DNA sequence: TGTGCCAGCAGCCAAGAGAGGTTAGGCAGGGGCGGAAACACTGAAGCTTTCTTT.